A selection of T cell receptor beta chains follows, all from one sample in a study of T cell clonotyping in hematopoietic cell transplantation. The protocol was immunoSEQ multiplex PCR, while the TCRdb copy is restricted to in-frame clones and leaves out a portion. Among fewer than 4,500 clones listed, approximately 96% were seen once. The sample here was peripheral blood mononuclear cells, taken 30 days after allogeneic stem cell transplant. The receptors derive from a male patient between 65 and 85 years old who had an allogeneic stem cell transplant from an unrelated donor, so T cells may come from the graft donor. Some clones in this sample may be carry-over from other donors' samples. Both conserved end residues are part of each CDR3. A D gene is named only where the DNA matches it firmly. The listing skips clone size in some rows; elsewhere it reads once, few, many or a size class.

TRBJ2-7	TRBV27	NA	NA	CASRPFTGYEQYF	TGTGCCAGCAGACCATTTACAGGTTACGAGCAGTACTTC
TRBJ2-7	TRBV9	NA	once	CASSPKGLPSYEQYF	TGTGCCAGCAGCCCCAAGGGACTTCCCTCCTACGAGCAGTACTTC
TRBJ2-7	TRBV2	TRBD2	NA	CASSDGSRLAGGPRENEQYF	TGTGCCAGCAGTGATGGTAGCCGACTAGCGGGAGGGCCCCGGGAAAACGAGCAGTACTTC
TRBJ2-2	TRBV11-2	NA	once	CASSRSSRVDTGELFF	TGTGCCAGCAGCCGATCGAGCAGGGTGGACACCGGGGAGCTGTTTTTT
TRBJ2-7	TRBV27	NA	NA	CASRQLSEQYF	TGTGCCAGCAGACAGCTCTCCGAGCAGTACTTC
TRBJ2-7	TRBV2	NA	NA	CASSEMDRPGSPEQYF	TGTGCCAGCAGTGAAATGGATAGACCGGGTTCCCCCGAGCAGTACTTC
TRBJ2-1	TRBV14	TRBD2	NA	CASSQREGRNNEQFF	TGTGCCAGCAGCCAGCGGGAGGGCCGAAACAATGAGCAGTTCTTC
TRBJ1-1	TRBV4-2	NA	NA	CASSQDPGPVPTEAFF	TGTGCCAGCAGCCAAGATCCGGGTCCGGTACCAACTGAAGCTTTCTTT
TRBJ2-1	TRBV4-1	NA	NA	CASSQEASYNEQFF	TGCGCCAGCAGCCAAGAGGCGTCCTACAATGAGCAGTTCTTC
TRBJ2-5	TRBV9	NA	NA	CASSVEGGARQETQYF	TGTGCCAGCAGCGTAGAAGGAGGGGCGCGCCAAGAGACCCAGTACTTC
TRBJ1-1	TRBV5-8	NA	NA	CASSLEGSDRTEAFF	TGTGCCAGCAGCTTGGAAGGGTCAGATCGGACTGAAGCTTTCTTT
TRBJ2-1	TRBV11-3	TRBD1	NA	CASSRTGGEQFF	TGTGCCAGCAGCCGCACAGGGGGCGAGCAGTTCTTC
TRBJ1-3	TRBV18	NA	NA	CASSPSGNTIYF	TGTGCCAGCTCACCATCCGGAAACACCATATATTTT
TRBJ1-1	TRBV11-2	NA	once	CASSLDLGQLNTEAFF	TGTGCCAGCAGCTTAGATCTCGGACAGCTGAACACTGAAGCTTTCTTT
TRBJ1-2	TRBV28	TRBD1	NA	CASSIRQGRGYGYTF	TGTGCCAGCAGTATTCGACAGGGTAGGGGCTATGGCTACACCTTC
TRBJ2-6	TRBV7-2	TRBD2	NA	CASSFTTGTSGSGVLTF	TGTGCCAGCAGCTTCACGACCGGGACTAGCGGTTCAGGCGTCCTGACTTTC
TRBJ1-1	TRBV27	NA	NA	CASSDIAGMNTEAFF	TGTGCCAGCAGTGACATCGCCGGAATGAACACTGAAGCTTTCTTT
TRBJ1-1	TRBV28	NA	NA	CASSPFDSVNLNTEAFF	TGTGCCAGCAGTCCCTTTGACAGCGTGAACCTGAACACTGAAGCTTTCTTT
TRBJ2-1	TRBV4-2	TRBD2	NA	CASSQGKGGYNEQFF	TGTGCCAGCAGCCAAGGAAAGGGAGGGTACAATGAGCAGTTCTTC
TRBJ1-1	TRBV6-5	NA	NA	CASSYAAQSNTEAFF	TGTGCCAGCAGTTATGCCGCACAGAGTAACACTGAAGCTTTCTTT
TRBJ1-4	TRBV9	TRBD1	NA	CASSATGSSEKLFF	TGTGCCAGCAGCGCGACAGGGAGCAGTGAAAAACTGTTTTTT
TRBJ2-2	TRBV7-3	TRBD2	NA	CASKLTSGLIGELFF	TGTGCCAGCAAACTGACTAGCGGGTTGATCGGGGAGCTGTTTTTT